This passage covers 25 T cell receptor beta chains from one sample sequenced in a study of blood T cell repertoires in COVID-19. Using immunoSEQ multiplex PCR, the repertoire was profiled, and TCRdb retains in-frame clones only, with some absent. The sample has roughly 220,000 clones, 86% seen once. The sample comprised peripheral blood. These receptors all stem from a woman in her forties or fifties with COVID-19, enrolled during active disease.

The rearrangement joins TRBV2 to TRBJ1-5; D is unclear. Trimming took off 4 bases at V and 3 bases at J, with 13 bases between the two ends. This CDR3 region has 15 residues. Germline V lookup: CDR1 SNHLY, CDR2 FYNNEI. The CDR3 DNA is TGTGCCAGCAGTGGGAGGGCTAATTCCAATCAGCCCCAGCATTTT. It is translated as CASSGRANSNQPQHF.

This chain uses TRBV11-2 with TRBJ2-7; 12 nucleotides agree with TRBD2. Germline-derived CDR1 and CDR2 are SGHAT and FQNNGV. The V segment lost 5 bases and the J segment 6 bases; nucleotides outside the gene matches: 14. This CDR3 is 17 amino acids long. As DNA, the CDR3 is TGTGCCAGCAGCCCCCGTAGGGGGCTAGCGGGGGGGCTCGAGCAGTACGTC. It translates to CASSPRRGLAGGLEQYV.

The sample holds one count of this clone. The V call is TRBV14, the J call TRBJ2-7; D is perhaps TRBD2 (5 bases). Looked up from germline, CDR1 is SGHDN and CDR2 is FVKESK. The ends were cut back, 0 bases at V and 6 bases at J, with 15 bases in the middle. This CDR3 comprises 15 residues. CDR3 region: CASSQDRRGWSEQYV. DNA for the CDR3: TGTGCCAGCAGCCAAGATAGGAGAGGGTGGAGCGAGCAGTACGTC.

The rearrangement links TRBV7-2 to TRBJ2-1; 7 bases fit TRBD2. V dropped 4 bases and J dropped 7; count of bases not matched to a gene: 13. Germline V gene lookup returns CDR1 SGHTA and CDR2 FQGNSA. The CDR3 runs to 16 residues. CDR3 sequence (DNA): TGTGCCAGCAGCTCCCCAGCGGGGCCCTTGATTAATGAGCAGTTCTTC. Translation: CASSSPAGPLINEQFF.

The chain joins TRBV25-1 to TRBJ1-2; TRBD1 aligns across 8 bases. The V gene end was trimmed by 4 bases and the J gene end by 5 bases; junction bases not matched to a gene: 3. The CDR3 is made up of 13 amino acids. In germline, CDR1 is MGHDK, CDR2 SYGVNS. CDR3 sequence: CASSGQGLYGYTF. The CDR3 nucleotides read TGTGCCAGCAGTGGACAGGGGCTGTATGGCTACACCTTC.

For the CDR3, the DNA is TGTGCCAGCAGTTACAAACAGCCCTATGGCTACACCTTC. This codes for CASSYKQPYGYTF. V and J are TRBV6-2 or TRBV6-3 and TRBJ1-2; no clear D gene. Trimming left V 2 bases short and J 4 bases short, with 8 bases between. Germline V CDR1 and CDR2: MNHEY, SVGEGT. CDR3 size: 13 residues.

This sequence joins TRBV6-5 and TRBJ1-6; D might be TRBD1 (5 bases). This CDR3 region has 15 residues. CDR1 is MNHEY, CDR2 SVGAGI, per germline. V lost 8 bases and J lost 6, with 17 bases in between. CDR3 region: CASGSRGVGNSPLHF. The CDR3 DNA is TGTGCCAGCGGGAGCCGGGGGGTCGGTAATTCACCCCTCCACTTT.

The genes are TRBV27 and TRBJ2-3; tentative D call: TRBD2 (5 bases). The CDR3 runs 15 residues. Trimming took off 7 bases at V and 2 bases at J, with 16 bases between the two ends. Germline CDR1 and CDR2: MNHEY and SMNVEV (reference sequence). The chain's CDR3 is CASNIPGSPTDTQYF. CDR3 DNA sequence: TGTGCCAGCAATATACCGGGAAGCCCCACAGATACGCAGTATTTT.

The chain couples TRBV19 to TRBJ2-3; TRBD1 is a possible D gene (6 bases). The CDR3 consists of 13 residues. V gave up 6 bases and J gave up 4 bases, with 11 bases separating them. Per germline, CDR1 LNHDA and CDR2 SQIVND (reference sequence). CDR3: CASRTTGSDTQYF. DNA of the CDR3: TGTGCCAGTAGGACGACAGGATCAGATACGCAGTATTTT.

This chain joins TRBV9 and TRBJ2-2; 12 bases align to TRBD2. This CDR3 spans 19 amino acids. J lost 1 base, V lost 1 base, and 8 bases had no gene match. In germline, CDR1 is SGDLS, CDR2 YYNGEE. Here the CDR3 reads CASSVSSGLAGQNTGELFF. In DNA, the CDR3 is TGTGCCAGCAGCGTATCGTCCGGACTAGCGGGACAGAACACCGGGGAGCTGTTTTTT.

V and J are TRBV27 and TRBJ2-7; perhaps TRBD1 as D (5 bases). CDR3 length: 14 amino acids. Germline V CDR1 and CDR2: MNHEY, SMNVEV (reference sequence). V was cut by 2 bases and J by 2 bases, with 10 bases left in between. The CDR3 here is CASSLGQGPYEQYV. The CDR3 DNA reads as TGTGCCAGCAGTTTAGGGCAGGGTCCCTACGAGCAGTACGTC.

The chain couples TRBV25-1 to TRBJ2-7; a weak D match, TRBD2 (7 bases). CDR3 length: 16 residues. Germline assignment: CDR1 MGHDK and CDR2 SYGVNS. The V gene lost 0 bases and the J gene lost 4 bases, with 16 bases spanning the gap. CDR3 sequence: CASSEYKGGVSYEQYF. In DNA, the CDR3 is TGTGCCAGCAGTGAATATAAGGGGGGGGTCTCGTACGAGCAGTACTTC.

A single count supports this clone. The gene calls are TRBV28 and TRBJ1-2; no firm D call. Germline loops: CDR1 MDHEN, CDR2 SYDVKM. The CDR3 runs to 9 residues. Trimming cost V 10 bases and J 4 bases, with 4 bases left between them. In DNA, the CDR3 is TGTGCCACCGGCTATGGCTACACCTTC. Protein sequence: CATGYGYTF.

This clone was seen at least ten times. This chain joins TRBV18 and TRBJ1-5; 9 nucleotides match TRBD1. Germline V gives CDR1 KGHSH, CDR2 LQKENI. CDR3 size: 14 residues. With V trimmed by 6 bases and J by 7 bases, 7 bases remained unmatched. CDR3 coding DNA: TGTGCCAGCTCCAACAGGGGGCGGGACCAGCCCCAGCATTTT. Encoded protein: CASSNRGRDQPQHF.

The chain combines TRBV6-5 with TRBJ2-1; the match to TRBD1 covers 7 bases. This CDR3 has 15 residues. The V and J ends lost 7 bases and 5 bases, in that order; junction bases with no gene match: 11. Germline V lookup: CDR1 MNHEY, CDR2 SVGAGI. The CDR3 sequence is CASNVDRIINNEQFF. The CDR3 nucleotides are TGTGCCAGCAACGTGGACAGGATAATCAACAATGAGCAGTTCTTC.

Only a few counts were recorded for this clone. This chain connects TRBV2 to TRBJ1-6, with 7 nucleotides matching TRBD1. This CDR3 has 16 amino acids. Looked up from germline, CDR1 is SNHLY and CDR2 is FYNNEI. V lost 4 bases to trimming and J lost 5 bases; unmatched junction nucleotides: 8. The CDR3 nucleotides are TGTGCCAGCAGTGCTGCGACAGGGTGGGATAATTCACCCCTCCACTTT. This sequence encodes CASSAATGWDNSPLHF.

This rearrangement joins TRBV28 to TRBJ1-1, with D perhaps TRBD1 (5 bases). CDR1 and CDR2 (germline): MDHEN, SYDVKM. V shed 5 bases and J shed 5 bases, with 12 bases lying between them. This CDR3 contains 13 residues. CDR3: CASSPTGFTEAFF. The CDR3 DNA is TGTGCCAGCAGTCCCACAGGTTTTACTGAAGCTTTCTTT.

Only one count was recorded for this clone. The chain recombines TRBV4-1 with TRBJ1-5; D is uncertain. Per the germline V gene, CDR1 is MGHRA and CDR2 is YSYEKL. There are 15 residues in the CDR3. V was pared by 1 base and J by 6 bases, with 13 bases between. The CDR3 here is CASSQGWGGRQPQHF. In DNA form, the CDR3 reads TGCGCCAGCAGCCAAGGATGGGGAGGTCGTCAGCCCCAGCATTTT.

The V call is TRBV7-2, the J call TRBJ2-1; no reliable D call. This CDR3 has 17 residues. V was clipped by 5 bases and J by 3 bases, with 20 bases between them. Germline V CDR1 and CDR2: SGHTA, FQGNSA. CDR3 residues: CASSALASVYLYNEQFF. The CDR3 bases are TGTGCCAGCAGCGCCCTCGCGTCGGTCTACCTCTACAATGAGCAGTTCTTC. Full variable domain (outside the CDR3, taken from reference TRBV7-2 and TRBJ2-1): GAGVSQSPSNKVTEKGKDVELRCDPISGHTALYWYRQSLGQGLEFLIYFQGNSAPDKSGLPSDRFSAERTGGSVSTLTIQRTQQEDSAVYLCASSALASVYLYNEQFFGPGTRLTVL.

CDR3 in DNA: TGTGCCAGCAGCTTGGGGGGTGGCCCTGAAGCTTTCTTT. It is translated as CASSLGGGPEAFF. The rearrangement links TRBV11-2 to TRBJ1-1; the D gene is possibly TRBD1 (5 bases). Per the germline V gene, CDR1 is SGHAT and CDR2 is FQNNGV. Trimming removed 3 bases from V and 6 bases from J, with 11 bases in between. The CDR3 is 13 residues long.

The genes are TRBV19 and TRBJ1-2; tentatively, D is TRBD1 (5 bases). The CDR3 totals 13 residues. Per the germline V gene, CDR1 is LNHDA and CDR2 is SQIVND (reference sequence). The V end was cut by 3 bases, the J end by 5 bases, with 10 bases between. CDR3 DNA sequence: TGTGCCAGTAGTATGGGGGGAGGTTATGGCTACACCTTC. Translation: CASSMGGGYGYTF.

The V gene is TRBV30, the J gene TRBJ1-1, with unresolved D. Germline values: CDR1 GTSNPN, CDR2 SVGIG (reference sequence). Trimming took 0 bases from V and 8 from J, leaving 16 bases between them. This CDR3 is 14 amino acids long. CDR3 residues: CAWSVLSGSSEAFF. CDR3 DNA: TGTGCCTGGAGTGTCTTAAGCGGGAGTTCGGAAGCTTTCTTT.

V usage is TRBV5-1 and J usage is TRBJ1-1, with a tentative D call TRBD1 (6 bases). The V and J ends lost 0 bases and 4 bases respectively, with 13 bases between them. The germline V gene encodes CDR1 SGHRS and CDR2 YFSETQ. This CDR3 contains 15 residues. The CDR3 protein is CASSLDPGAATEAFF. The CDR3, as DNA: TGCGCCAGCAGCTTGGATCCAGGGGCGGCCACTGAAGCTTTCTTT.

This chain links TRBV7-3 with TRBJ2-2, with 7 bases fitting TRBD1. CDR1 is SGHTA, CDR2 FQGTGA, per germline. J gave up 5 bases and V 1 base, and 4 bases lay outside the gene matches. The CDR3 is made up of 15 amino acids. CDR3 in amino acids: CASSLITGDTGELFF. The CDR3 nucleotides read TGTGCCAGCAGCTTAATAACAGGGGATACCGGGGAGCTGTTTTTT.

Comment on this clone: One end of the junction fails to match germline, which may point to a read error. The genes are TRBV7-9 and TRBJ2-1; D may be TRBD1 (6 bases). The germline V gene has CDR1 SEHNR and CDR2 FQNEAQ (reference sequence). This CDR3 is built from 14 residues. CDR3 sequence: CASTLTRGNDEQFF. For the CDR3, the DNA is TGTGCCAGCACCTTAACAAGGGGGAACGATGAGCAGTTCTTC.